The rows below give T cell receptor beta chains drawn from one sample of a study of technical replicates of blood from a few donors. Repertoires were generated with immunoSEQ multiplex PCR, while TCRdb's copy carries only in-frame clones and drops some. The data show roughly 70,000 clones, approximately 91% seen once. The sequenced material came from PBMCs. All receptors come from a human donor in good health. Some clones in this sample may be carry-over from other donors' samples. CDR3s leave out the opening cysteine and the closing phenylalanine or tryptophan.

J gene,V gene,CDR3 protein
TRBJ2-4,TRBV13,ASSSSREGRGHRNIQY
TRBJ2-1,TRBV10-3,AISEFSGGYNEQF
TRBJ1-1,TRBV7-3,ASSLTGRSGTEAF
TRBJ1-1,TRBV19,ASSMGTGQGAKPNTEAF
TRBJ2-3,TRBV28,ASSLGGIVTDTQY
TRBJ2-1,TRBV19,ASSERTSGGNEQF
TRBJ2-3,TRBV13,ASSPGTSGRGSDTQY
TRBJ1-2,TRBV6-5,ASSSGQGYYGYT
TRBJ1-1,TRBV5-1,ASSLAVNLPGTEAF
TRBJ1-3,TRBV4-1,ASSQEWARNTIY
TRBJ1-6,TRBV7-2,ASSLSGGNSPLH
TRBJ2-7,TRBV18,ASSQQQGPYEQY
TRBJ2-3,TRBV10-3,AIGGGGLTDTQY
TRBJ2-7,TRBV27,ASSPEGRVSLYEQY